Listed below are T cell receptor beta chains from one sample, sequenced in a study of T cells in Graves' hyperthyroidism and ophthalmopathy. Each CDR3 protein gets one entry after TCRdb re-called the multiplex PCR reads with MiXCR. The sample includes about 420,000 distinct CDR3 sequences, around a sixth of them seen just once. The specimen was blood. These receptor sequences come from a woman under 30 with Graves' hyperthyroidism. Each CDR3 is given with its conserved first and last residue.

length	V	J	CDR3
15	TRBV7-6	TRBJ1-1	CASSSSTGLNTEAFF
18	TRBV6-1	TRBJ1-5	CASSEVLAGRSNNQPQHF
16	TRBV11-2	-	CASSLVATGGFYEQFF
15	TRBV7-9	TRBJ2-2	CASSSWTTDTGELFF
16	TRBV20-1	TRBJ1-5	CSARDGRDSSNQPQHF
15	TRBV7-2	TRBJ2-7	CASSSSGTGNYEQYF
14	TRBV2	TRBJ2-1	CASRGTSGDNEQFF
14	TRBV2	TRBJ2-3	CASSEWSETDTQYF
16	TRBV7-2	TRBJ1-5	CASSSEGGLSNQPQHF
13	TRBV2	TRBJ1-2	CAKGQGAGYGYTF
16	TRBV11-2	TRBJ2-1	CASSLEGGSLYNEQFF
19	TRBV20-1	TRBJ2-3	CSARDVSSGRPTSTDTQYF
16	TRBV20-1	TRBJ2-2	CSARPSGGAFSGELFF
17	TRBV9	TRBJ1-1	CASSADRTPLLGTEAFF
13	TRBV12-3/TRBV12-4	TRBJ1-2	CASSFRGSNGYTF
17	TRBV18	TRBJ2-1	CASSPPSLAGVSNEQFF
16	TRBV19	TRBJ2-6	CASSIGVSSGANVLTF
15	TRBV24-1	TRBJ2-1	CATSDPGQVYNEQFF
15	TRBV9	TRBJ2-2	CASSVAGKSTGELFF
16	TRBV27	TRBJ2-1	CASSQSPRHDYNEQFF
14	TRBV15	TRBJ2-1	CATGRDNLYNEQFF
17	TRBV3-1	TRBJ2-7	CASSQVRAVKPTYEQYF
17	TRBV29-1	TRBJ2-7	CSVEEANHRGLIYEQYF
14	TRBV20-1	TRBJ2-1	CSAHSGSSMGEQFF
15	TRBV4-3	TRBJ1-1	CASSQAGSGNTEAFF
16	TRBV18	TRBJ2-7	CASSPPGIPARYEQYF
14	TRBV7-6	TRBJ2-7	CASRRGGSSYEQYF
14	TRBV2	TRBJ2-7	CASSAEREGHEQYF
13	TRBV29-1	TRBJ1-2	CSVQGQTNYGYTF
13	TRBV11-2	TRBJ1-2	CASRGDTRYGYTF
15	TRBV5-8	TRBJ2-1	CASSFWTSGDNEQFF
14	TRBV3-1	TRBJ1-5	CASSPRTGPQPQHF
13	TRBV20-1	TRBJ2-4	CSASPGGKNIQYF
16	TRBV28	TRBJ2-3	CASRSPGTASTDTQYF
16	TRBV5-5	TRBJ2-7	CASSLMVAGVSYEQYF
13	TRBV11-2	TRBJ2-1	CASSVPSGDEQFF
16	TRBV7-9	TRBJ2-1	CASSSTGVPSYNEQFF
14	TRBV20-1	TRBJ1-1	CSAPGGQGVTEAFF
15	TRBV6-2/TRBV6-3	TRBJ2-2	CASSSGTDSTGELFF
18	TRBV7-9	TRBJ2-1	CASSSTSGRPESYNEQFF
15	TRBV19	TRBJ1-5	CASSMGRVSNQPQHF
12	TRBV20-1	TRBJ1-1	CSPSGANTEAFF
15	TRBV28	TRBJ2-6	CASTIGGTGANVLTF
15	TRBV5-1	TRBJ2-7	CASSPRLAGSGEQYF
16	TRBV3-1	TRBJ2-7	CASSQAPIAGDYEQYF
16	TRBV7-2	TRBJ1-2	CASSLGGRQGQRGYTF
13	TRBV7-2	TRBJ2-7	CASSREQGSEQYF
12	TRBV6-2/TRBV6-3	TRBJ1-2	CASHTEFYGYTF
15	TRBV6-1	TRBJ1-5	CASSFRAAGNQPQHF
16	TRBV28	TRBJ1-2	CASSGDTPRRHYGYTF
14	TRBV7-2	TRBJ2-7	CASSPSGFRIEQYF
11	TRBV7-2	TRBJ1-1	CASSSGQAAFF
13	TRBV14	TRBJ2-2	CASATGLTGELFF
17	TRBV5-1	TRBJ1-3	CASSLAAGRDSGNTIYF
12	TRBV29-1	TRBJ1-1	CSVMTMNTEAFF
16	TRBV18	TRBJ1-2	CASSGPGASGVYGYTF
15	TRBV7-9	TRBJ2-7	CASSARLAASGEQYF
15	TRBV20-1	TRBJ2-5	CSALIVAGGGETQYF
14	TRBV12-3/TRBV12-4	TRBJ1-4	CASSVGGFNEKLFF